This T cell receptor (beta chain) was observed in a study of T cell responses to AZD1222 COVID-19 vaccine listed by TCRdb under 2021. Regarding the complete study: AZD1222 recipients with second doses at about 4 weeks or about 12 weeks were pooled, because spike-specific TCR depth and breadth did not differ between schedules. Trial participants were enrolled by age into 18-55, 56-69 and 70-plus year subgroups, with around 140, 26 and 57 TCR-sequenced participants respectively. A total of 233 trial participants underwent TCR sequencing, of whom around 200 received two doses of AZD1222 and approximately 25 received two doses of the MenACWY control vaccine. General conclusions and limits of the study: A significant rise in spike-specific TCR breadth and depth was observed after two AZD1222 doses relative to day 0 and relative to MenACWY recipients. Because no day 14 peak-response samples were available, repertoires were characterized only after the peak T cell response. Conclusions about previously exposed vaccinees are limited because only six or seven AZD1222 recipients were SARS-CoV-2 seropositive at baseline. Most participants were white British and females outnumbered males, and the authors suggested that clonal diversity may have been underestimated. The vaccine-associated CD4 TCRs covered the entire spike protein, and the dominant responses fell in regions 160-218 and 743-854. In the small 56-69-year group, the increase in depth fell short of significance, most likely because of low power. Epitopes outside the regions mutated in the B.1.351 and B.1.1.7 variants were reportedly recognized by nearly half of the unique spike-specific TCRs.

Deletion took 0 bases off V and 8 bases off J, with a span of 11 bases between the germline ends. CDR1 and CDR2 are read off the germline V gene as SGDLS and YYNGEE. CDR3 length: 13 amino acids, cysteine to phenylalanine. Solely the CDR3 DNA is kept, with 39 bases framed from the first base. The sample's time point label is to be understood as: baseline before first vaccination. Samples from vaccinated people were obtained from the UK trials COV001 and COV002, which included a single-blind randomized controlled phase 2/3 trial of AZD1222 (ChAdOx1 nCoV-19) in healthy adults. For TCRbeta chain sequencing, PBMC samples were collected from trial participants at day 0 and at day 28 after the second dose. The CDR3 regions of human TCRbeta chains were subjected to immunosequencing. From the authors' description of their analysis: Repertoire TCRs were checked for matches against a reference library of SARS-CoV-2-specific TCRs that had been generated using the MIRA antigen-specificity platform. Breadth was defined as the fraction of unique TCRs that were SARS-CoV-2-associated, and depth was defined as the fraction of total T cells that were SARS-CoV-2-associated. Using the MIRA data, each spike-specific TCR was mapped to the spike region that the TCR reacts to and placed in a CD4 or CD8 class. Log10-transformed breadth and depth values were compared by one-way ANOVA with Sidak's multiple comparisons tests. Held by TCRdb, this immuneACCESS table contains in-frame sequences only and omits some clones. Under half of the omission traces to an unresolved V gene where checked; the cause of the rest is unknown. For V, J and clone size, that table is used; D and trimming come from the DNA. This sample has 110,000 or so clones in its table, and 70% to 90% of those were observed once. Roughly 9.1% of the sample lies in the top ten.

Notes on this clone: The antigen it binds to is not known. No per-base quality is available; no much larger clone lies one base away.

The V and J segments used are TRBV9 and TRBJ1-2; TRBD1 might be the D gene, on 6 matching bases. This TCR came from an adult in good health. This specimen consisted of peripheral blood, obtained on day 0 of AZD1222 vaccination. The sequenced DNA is TGTGCCAGCAGCGTAGTACAGGGCGCCGGCTACACCTTC. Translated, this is CASSVVQGAGYTF. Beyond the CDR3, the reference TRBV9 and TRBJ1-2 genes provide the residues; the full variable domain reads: DSGVTQTPKHLITATGQRVTLRCSPRSGDLSVYWYQQSLDQGLQFLIQYYNGEERAKGNILERFSAQQFPDLHSELNLSSLELGDSALYFCASSVVQGAGYTFGSGTRLTVV.